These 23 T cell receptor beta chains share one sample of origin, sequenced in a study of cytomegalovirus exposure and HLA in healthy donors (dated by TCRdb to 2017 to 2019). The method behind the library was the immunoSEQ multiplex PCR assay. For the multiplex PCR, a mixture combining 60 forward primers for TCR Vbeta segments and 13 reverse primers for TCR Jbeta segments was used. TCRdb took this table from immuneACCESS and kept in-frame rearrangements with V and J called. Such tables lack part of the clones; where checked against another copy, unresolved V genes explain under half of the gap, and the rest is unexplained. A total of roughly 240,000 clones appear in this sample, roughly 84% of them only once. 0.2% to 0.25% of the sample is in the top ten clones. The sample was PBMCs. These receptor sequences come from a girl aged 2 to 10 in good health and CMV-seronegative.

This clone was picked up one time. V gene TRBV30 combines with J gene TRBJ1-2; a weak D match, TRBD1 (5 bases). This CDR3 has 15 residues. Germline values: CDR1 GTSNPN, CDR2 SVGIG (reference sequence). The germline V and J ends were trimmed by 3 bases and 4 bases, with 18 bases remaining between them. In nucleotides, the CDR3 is TGTGCCTGGAGCGGATTACCCGGACATCCCTATGGCTACACCTTC. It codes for CAWSGLPGHPYGYTF.

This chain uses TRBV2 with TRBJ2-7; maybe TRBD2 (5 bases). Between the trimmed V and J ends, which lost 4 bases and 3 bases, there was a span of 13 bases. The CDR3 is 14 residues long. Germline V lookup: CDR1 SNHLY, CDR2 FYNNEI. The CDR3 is CASSVELGLYEQYF. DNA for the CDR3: TGTGCCAGCAGTGTGGAACTAGGTCTCTACGAGCAGTACTTC.

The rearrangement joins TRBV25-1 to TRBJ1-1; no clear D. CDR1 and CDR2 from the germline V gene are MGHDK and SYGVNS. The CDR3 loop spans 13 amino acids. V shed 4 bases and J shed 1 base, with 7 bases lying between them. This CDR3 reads CASSASGNTEAFF. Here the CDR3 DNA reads TGTGCCAGCAGTGCCAGTGGGAACACTGAAGCTTTCTTT.

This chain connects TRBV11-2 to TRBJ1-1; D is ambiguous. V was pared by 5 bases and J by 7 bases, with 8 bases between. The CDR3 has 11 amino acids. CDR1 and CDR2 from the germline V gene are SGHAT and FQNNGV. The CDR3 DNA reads TGTGCCAGCAGCCCGGCGGATGAAGCTTTCTTT. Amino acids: CASSPADEAFF.

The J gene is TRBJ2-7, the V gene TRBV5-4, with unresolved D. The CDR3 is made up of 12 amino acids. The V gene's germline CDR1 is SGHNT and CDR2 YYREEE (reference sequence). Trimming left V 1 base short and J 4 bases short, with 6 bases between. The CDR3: CASSLSGYEQYF. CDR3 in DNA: TGTGCCAGCAGCTTGTCAGGTTACGAGCAGTACTTC.

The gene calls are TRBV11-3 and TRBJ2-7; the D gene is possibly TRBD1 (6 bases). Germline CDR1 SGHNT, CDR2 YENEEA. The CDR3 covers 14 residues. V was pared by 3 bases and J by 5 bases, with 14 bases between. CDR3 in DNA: TGTGCCAGCAGCTTGGGCCAAACAGGGAACGAGCAGTACTTC. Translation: CASSLGQTGNEQYF.

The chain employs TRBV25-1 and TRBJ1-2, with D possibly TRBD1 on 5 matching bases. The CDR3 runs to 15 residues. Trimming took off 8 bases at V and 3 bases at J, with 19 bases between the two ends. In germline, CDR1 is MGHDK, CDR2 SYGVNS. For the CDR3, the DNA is TGTGCCAGCCATATCCGCGCAGGGTGGGACTATGGCTACACCTTC. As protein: CASHIRAGWDYGYTF.

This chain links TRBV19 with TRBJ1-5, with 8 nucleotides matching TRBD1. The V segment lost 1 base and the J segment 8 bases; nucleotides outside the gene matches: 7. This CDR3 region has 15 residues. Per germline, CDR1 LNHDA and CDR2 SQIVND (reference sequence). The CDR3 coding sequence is TGTGCCAGTAGTATAGTACACAGGGGGGTCGAGCCCCAGCATTTT. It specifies CASSIVHRGVEPQHF. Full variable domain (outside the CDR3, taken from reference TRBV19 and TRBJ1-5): DGGITQSPKYLFRKEGQNVTLSCEQNLNHDAMYWYRQDPGQGLRLIYYSQIVNDFQKGDIAEGYSVSREKKESFPLTVTSAQKNPTAFYLCASSIVHRGVEPQHFGDGTRLSIL.

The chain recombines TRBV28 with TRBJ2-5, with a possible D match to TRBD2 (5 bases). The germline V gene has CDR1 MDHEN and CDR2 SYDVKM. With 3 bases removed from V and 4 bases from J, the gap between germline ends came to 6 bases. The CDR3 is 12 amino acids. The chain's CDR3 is CASSLRAETQYF. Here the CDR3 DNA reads TGTGCCAGCAGTTTGAGGGCAGAGACCCAGTACTTC.

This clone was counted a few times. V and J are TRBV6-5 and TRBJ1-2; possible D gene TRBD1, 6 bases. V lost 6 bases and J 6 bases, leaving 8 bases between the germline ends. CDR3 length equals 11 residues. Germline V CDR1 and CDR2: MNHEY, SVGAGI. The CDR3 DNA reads TGTGCCAGCAGGGGGGGGCATGGCTACACCTTC. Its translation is CASRGGHGYTF.

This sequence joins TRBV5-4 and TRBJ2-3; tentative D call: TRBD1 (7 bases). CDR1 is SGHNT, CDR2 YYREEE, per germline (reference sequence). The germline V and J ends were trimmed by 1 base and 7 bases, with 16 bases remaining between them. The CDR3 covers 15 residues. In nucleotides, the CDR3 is TGTGCCAGCAGCTTGATGGCAGGGGGGACGAATACGCAGTATTTT. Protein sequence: CASSLMAGGTNTQYF.

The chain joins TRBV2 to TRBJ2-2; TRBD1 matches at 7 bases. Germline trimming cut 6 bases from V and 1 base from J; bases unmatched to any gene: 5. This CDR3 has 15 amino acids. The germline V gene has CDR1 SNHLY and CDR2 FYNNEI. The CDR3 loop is CASSEQGKNTGELFF. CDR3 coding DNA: TGTGCCAGCAGCGAACAGGGGAAGAACACCGGGGAGCTGTTTTTT.

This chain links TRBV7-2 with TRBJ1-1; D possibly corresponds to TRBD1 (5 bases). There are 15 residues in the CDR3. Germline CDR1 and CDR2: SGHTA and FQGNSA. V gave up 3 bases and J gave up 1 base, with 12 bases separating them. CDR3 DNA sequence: TGTGCCAGCAGCTTTGGCGCAGGGAAGAACACTGAAGCTTTCTTT. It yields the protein CASSFGAGKNTEAFF. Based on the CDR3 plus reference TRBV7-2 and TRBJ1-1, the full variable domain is GAGVSQSPSNKVTEKGKDVELRCDPISGHTALYWYRQSLGQGLEFLIYFQGNSAPDKSGLPSDRFSAERTGGSVSTLTIQRTQQEDSAVYLCASSFGAGKNTEAFFGQGTRLTVV.

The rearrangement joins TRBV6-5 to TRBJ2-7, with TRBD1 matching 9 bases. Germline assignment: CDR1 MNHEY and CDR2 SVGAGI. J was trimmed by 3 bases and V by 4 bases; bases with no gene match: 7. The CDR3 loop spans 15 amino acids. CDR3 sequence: CASSSQGANLYEQYF. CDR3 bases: TGTGCCAGCAGTTCACAGGGGGCTAACCTCTACGAGCAGTACTTC.

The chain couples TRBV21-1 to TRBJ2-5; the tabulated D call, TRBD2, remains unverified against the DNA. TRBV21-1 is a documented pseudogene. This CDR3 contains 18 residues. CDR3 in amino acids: CASSKRVEREPSWETQYF. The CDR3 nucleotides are TGTGCCAGCAGCAAACGGGTCGAACGGGAGCCGTCGTGGGAGACCCAGTACTTC.

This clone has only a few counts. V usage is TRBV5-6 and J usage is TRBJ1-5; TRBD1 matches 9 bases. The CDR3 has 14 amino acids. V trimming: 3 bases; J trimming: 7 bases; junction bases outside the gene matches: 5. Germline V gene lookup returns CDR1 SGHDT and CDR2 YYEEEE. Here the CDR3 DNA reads TGTGCCAGCAGCTCAGGACAGGGGCTCCAGCCCCAGCATTTT. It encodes CASSSGQGLQPQHF.

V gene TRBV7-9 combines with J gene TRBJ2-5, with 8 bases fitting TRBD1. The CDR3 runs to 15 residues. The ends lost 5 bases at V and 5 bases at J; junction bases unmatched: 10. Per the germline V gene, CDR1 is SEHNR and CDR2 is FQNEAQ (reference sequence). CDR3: CASSTQTGGPETQYF. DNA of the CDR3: TGTGCCAGCAGCACCCAAACAGGGGGGCCCGAGACCCAGTACTTC.

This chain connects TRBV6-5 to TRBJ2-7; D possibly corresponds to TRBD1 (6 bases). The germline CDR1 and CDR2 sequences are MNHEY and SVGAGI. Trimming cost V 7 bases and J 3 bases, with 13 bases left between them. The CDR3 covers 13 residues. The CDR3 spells CASKKGHNYEQYF. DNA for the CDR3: TGTGCCAGCAAAAAGGGACATAACTACGAGCAGTACTTC.

The CDR3 reads CASSISGTLRSQTHGQYF. CDR3 nucleotide sequence: TGTGCCAGTAGTATTAGTGGGACATTGAGGTCCCAGACACACGGGCAGTACTTC. This rearrangement joins TRBV19 to TRBJ2-7; D is perhaps TRBD1 (6 bases). Between the trimmed V and J ends, which lost 3 bases and 9 bases, there was a span of 30 bases. The CDR3 is made up of 18 amino acids. Germline values: CDR1 LNHDA, CDR2 SQIVND (reference sequence).

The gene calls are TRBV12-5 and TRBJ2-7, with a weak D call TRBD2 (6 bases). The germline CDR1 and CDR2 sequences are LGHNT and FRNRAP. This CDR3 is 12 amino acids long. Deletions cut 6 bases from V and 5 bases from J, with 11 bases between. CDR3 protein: CASGHGTHEQYF. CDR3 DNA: TGTGCTAGTGGCCATGGGACTCACGAGCAGTACTTC. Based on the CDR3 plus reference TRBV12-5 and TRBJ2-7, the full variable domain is DARVTQTPRHKVTEMGQEVTMRCQPILGHNTVFWYRQTMMQGLELLAYFRNRAPLDDSGMPKDRFSAEMPDATLATLKIQPSEPRDSAVYFCASGHGTHEQYFGPGTRLTVT.

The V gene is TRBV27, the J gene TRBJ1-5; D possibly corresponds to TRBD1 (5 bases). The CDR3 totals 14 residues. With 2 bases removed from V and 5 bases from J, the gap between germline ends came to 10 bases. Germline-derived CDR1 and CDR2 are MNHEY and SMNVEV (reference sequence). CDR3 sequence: CASSLRQWDQPQHF. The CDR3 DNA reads TGTGCCAGCAGTTTAAGACAGTGGGATCAGCCCCAGCATTTT.

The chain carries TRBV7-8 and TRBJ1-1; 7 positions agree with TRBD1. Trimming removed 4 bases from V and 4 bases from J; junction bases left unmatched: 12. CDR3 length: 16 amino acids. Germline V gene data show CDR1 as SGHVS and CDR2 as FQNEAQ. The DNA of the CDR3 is TGTGCCAGCAGCTCCGTGGTACAGGGGACGAGCACTGAAGCTTTCTTT. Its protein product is CASSSVVQGTSTEAFF.

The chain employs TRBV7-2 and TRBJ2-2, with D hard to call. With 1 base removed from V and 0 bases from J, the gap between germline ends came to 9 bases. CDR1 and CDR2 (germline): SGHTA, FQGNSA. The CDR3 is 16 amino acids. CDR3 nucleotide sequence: TGTGCCAGCAGCTTAGGGGCCATTACGAACACCGGGGAGCTGTTTTTT. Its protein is CASSLGAITNTGELFF.